This T cell receptor beta chain was recorded in a study of T cells after yellow fever vaccination. The study's findings and limits: Although most clonotypes did not, a small share appeared in both CD4 and CD8 compartments. In post-booster samples, most primary-vaccination clones reappeared (around 95% CD4, around 87% CD8). Abundant clonotypes from the bulk population could contaminate FACS-sorted repertoires.

TCRdb recomputed calls from the 5' RACE reads with MiXCR, one row per CDR3 protein. The table records a few hundred thousand distinct CDR3 sequences, 6.8% of them present only once. This clonotype was counted at least ten times. Its antigen is currently unknown. There are 13 residues in the CDR3. The germline V and J ends were trimmed by 7 bases and 5 bases, with 13 bases remaining between them. Germline values: CDR1 ENHRY, CDR2 SYGVKD. The rearrangement uses TRBV10-3 and TRBJ2-3; D gene unclear. Sequencing was performed on PBMCs, taken about 49 days after the first yellow fever vaccination. This clonotype was obtained from a man aged 18 to 29 who received the YFV17D yellow fever vaccine. As DNA, the CDR3 is TGTGCCATCAAGGGCACCCAAGGAGATACGCAGTATTTT. It translates to CAIKGTQGDTQYF.